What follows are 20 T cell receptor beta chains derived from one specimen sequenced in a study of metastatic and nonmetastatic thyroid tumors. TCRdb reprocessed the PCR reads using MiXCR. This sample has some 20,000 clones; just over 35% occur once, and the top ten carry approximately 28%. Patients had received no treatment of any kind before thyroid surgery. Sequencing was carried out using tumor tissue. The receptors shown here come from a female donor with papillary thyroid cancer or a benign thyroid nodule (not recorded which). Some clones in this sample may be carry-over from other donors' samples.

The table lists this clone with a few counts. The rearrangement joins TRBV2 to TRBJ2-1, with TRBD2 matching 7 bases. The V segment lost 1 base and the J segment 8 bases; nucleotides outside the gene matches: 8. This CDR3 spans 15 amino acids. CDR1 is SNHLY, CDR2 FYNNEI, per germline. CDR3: CASSEVRGRVDEQFF. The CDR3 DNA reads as TGTGCCAGCAGTGAAGTCCGCGGGAGAGTGGATGAGCAGTTCTTC. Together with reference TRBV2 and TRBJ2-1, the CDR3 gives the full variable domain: EPEVTQTPSHQVTQMGQEVILRCVPISNHLYFYWYRQILGQKVEFLVSFYNNEISEKSEIFDDQFSVERPDGSNFTLKIRSTKLEDSAMYFCASSEVRGRVDEQFFGPGTRLTVL.

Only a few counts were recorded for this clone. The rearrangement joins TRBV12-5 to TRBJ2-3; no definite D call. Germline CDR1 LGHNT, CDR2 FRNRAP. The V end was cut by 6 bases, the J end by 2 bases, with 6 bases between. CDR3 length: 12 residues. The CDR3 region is CASGDTTDTQYF. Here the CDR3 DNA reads TGTGCTAGTGGAGATACCACAGATACGCAGTATTTT.

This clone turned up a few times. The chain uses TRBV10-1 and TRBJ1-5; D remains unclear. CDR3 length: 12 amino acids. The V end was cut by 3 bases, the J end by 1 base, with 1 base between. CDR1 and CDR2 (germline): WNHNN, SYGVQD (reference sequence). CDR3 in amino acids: CASSDSNQPQHF. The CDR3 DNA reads TGCGCCAGCAGTGACAGCAATCAGCCCCAGCATTTT.

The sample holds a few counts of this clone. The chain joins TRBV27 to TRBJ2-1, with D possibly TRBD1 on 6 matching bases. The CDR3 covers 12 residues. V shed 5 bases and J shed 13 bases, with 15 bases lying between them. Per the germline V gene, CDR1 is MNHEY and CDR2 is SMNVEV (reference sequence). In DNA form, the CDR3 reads TGTGCCAGCAGTGCTCCGGGACAAAGACAGTTCTTC. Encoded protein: CASSAPGQRQFF.

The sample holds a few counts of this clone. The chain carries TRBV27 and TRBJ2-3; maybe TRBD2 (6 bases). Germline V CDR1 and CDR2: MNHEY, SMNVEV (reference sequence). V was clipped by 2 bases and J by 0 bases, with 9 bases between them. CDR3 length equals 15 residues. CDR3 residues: CASSLGGASTDTQYF. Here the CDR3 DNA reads TGTGCCAGCAGTTTAGGCGGGGCAAGCACAGATACGCAGTATTTT.

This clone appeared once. The CDR3 DNA reads TGTGCCAGCAGCTTAGGGACAGGGCACTACAATGAGCAGTTCTTC. Translated: CASSLGTGHYNEQFF. V is TRBV7-8 and J is TRBJ2-1; 8 nucleotides align to TRBD1. With 1 base clipped from V and 3 bases from J, the junction kept 2 bases outside the gene matches. Germline values: CDR1 SGHVS, CDR2 FQNEAQ. The CDR3 is made up of 15 amino acids.

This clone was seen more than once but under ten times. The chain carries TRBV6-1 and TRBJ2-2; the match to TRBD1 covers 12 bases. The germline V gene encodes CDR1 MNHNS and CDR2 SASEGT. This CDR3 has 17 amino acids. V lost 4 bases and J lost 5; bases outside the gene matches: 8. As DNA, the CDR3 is TGTGCCAGCAGTGCTAAGGGACAGGGGGCAGGGACCGGGGAGCTGTTTTTT. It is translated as CASSAKGQGAGTGELFF.

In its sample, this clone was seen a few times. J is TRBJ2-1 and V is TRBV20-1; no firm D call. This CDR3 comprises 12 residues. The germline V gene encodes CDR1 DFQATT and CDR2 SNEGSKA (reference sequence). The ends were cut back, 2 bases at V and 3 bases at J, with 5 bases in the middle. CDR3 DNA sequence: TGCAGTGCTAGACATGGCTACAATGAGCAGTTCTTC. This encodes CSARHGYNEQFF.

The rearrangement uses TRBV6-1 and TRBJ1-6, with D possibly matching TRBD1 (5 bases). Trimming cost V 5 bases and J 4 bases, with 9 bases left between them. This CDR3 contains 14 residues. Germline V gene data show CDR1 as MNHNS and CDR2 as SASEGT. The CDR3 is CASSPGPYNSPLHF. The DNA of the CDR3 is TGTGCCAGCAGTCCGGGACCGTATAATTCACCCCTCCACTTT.

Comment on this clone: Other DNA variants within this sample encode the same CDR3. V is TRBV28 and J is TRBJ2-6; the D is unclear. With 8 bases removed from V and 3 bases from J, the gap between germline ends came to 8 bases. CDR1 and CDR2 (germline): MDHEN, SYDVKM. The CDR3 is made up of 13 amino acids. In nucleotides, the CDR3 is TGTGCCAGCCAATCGAGTGGGGCCAACGTCCTGACTTTC. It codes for CASQSSGANVLTF.

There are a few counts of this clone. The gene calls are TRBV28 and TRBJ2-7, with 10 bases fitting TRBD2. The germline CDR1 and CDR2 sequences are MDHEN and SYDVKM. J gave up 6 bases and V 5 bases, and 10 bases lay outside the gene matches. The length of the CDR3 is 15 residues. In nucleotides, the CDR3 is TGTGCCAGCAGTGCGCTTCCTAGCGGGGGTGGCGAGCAGTACTTC. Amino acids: CASSALPSGGGEQYF.

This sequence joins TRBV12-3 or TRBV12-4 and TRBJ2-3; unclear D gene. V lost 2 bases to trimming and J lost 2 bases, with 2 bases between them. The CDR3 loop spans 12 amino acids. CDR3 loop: CASSLSTDTQYF. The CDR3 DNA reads TGTGCCAGCAGTTTATCCACAGATACGCAGTATTTT.

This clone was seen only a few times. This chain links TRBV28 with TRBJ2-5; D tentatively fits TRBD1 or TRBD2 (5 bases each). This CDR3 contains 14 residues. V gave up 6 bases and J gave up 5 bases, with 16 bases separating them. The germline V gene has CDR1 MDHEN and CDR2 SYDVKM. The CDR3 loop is CASRSGTRTETQYF. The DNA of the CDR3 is TGTGCCAGCAGATCCGGGACCCGGACCGAGACCCAGTACTTC.

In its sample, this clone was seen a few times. This CDR3 reads CASSPILSTGELFF. CDR3 nucleotides: TGTGCCAGCAGCCCGATCCTGAGCACCGGGGAGCTGTTTTTT. The chain employs TRBV12-3 or TRBV12-4 and TRBJ2-2; D is unclear. The CDR3 length is 14 residues. Trimming pared 6 bases from V and 4 bases from J, leaving 12 bases between.

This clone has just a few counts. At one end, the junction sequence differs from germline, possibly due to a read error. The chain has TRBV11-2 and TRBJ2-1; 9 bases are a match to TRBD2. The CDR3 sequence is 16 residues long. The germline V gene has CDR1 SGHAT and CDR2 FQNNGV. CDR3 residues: CASSSLGGRAYDEQFF. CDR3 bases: TGTGCCAGCAGCTCACTCGGCGGGAGGGCCTACGATGAGCAGTTCTTC. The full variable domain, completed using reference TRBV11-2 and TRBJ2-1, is EAGVAQSPRYKIIEKRQSVAFWCNPISGHATLYWYQQILGQGPKLLIQFQNNGVVDDSQLPKDRFSAERLKGVDSTLKIQPAKLEDSAVYLCASSSLGGRAYDEQFFGPGTRLTVL.

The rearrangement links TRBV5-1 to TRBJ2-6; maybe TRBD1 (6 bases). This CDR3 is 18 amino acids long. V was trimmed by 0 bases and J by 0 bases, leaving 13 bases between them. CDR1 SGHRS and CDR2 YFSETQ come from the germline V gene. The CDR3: CASSLVPGDLSGANVLTF. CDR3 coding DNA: TGCGCCAGCAGCTTGGTCCCAGGGGACCTCTCTGGGGCCAACGTCCTGACTTTC.

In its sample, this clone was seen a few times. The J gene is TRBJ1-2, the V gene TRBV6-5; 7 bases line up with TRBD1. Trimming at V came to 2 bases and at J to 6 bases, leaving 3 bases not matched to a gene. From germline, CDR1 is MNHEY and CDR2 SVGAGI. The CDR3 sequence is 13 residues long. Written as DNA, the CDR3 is TGTGCCAGCAGTTACAACAGGGGCCATGGCTACACCTTC. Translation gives CASSYNRGHGYTF.

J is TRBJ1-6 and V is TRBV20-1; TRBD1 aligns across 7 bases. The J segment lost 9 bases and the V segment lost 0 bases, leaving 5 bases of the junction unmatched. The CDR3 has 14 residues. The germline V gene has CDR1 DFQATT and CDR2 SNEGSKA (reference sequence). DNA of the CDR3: TGCAGTGCTAGAGATCCAGGGGGGGTTTCACCCCTCCACTTT. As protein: CSARDPGGVSPLHF.

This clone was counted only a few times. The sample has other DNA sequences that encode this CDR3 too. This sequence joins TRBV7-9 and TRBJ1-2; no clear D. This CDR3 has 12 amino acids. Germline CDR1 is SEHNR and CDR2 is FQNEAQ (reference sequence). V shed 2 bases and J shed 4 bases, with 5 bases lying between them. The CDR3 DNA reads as TGTGCCAGCAGCTTACCAGGCTATGGCTACACCTTC. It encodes CASSLPGYGYTF.

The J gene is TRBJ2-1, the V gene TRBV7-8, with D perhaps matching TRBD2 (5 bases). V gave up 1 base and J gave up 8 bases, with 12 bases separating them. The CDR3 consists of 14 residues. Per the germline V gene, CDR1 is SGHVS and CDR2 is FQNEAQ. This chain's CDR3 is CASSLEDTSDEQFF. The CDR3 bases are TGTGCCAGCAGCTTAGAGGATACTAGTGATGAGCAGTTCTTC.